Following are 32 T cell receptor beta chains from one sample sequenced in a study of cytomegalovirus exposure and HLA in healthy donors. 60 Vbeta and 13 Jbeta primers were used in PCR. The table came from immunoSEQ multiplex PCR; TCRdb's copy has only in-frame clones and leaves some out. Among approximately 250,000 clones listed, about three quarters were seen once. Sequenced: PBMCs. The receptors here all came from a boy aged 5-17 years in good health and CMV-seronegative.

The V and J genes are TRBV6-5 and TRBJ2-7, with D uncertain. This CDR3 is built from 13 residues. Per germline, CDR1 MNHEY and CDR2 SVGAGI. The germline V and J ends were trimmed by 4 bases and 0 bases, with 7 bases remaining between them. The CDR3 DNA reads as TGTGCCAGCAGTTTCCCCGGCTCCTACGAGCAGTACTTC. Translating it yields CASSFPGSYEQYF.

The CDR3 bases are TGTGCCAGCAGCGTAGGGGTGCGGGAGCAGGGGTACAATGAGCAGTTCTTC. Protein sequence: CASSVGVREQGYNEQFF. The chain recombines TRBV9 with TRBJ2-1; D might be TRBD2 (7 bases). V shed 0 bases and J shed 4 bases, with 17 bases lying between them. CDR1 is SGDLS and CDR2 is YYNGEE in the germline V gene. The CDR3 runs 17 residues.

The CDR3 DNA reads TGTGCCAGCAGGGAGGACGGAGCCTACGAGCAGTACTTC. This encodes CASREDGAYEQYF. This chain uses TRBV27 with TRBJ2-7, with a possible D match to TRBD2 (5 bases). Trimming took 6 bases from V and 2 from J, leaving 11 bases between them. CDR3 length: 13 amino acids. Germline loops: CDR1 MNHEY, CDR2 SMNVEV (reference sequence).

In this sample, this clone turned up a few times. V usage is TRBV7-2 and J usage is TRBJ1-2, with 7 nucleotides matching TRBD1. The CDR3 extends over 15 amino acids. Germline CDR1 is SGHTA and CDR2 is FQGNSA. The trim removed 1 base at V and 2 bases at J, leaving 4 bases unmatched. The CDR3 loop reads CASSLETGINYGYTF. The CDR3 DNA sequence: TGTGCCAGCAGCTTAGAGACAGGGATCAACTATGGCTACACCTTC.

V gene TRBV7-6 combines with J gene TRBJ1-1; no clear D. V gave up 2 bases and J gave up 8 bases, with 12 bases separating them. CDR3 length: 13 amino acids. The V gene's germline CDR1 is SGHVS and CDR2 FNYEAQ. The CDR3 loop is CASSLSASREAFF. The CDR3, as DNA: TGTGCCAGCAGCTTATCCGCTTCCCGGGAAGCTTTCTTT.

The chain is built from TRBV10-1 and TRBJ2-7, with D possibly being TRBD1 (6 bases). Germline V gene sequence: CDR1 WNHNN, CDR2 SYGVQD (reference sequence). V was clipped by 3 bases and J by 3 bases, with 9 bases between them. The CDR3 runs to 13 residues. CDR3 loop: CASSDGQRYEQYF. CDR3 sequence (DNA): TGCGCCAGCAGTGATGGACAGCGCTACGAGCAGTACTTC.

Turning to this clone: The junction departs from germline at one end; a sequencing error may be responsible. The chain joins TRBV7-9 to TRBJ1-5, with D possibly being TRBD1 (6 bases). From germline, CDR1 is SEHNR and CDR2 FQNEAQ (reference sequence). This CDR3 contains 13 residues. The CDR3 DNA reads as TGTTCCAGCAGCTTATCACAGGGTAGTCCCCAGCATTTT. This encodes CSSSLSQGSPQHF. The entire variable domain, with the rest obtained from reference TRBV7-9 and TRBJ1-5, is as follows: DTGVSQNPRHKITKRGQNVTFRCDPISEHNRLYWYRQTLGQGPEFLTYFQNEAQLEKSRLLSDRFSAERPKGSFSTLEIQRTEQGDSAMYLCSSSLSQGSPQHFGDGTRLSIL.

The chain carries TRBV6-5 and TRBJ2-7; weak D call: TRBD2 (5 bases). V was clipped by 6 bases and J by 2 bases, with 14 bases between them. Germline V CDR1 and CDR2: MNHEY, SVGAGI. The CDR3 runs 14 residues. CDR3 amino acids: CASSPREGAYEQYF. The CDR3 coding sequence is TGTGCCAGCAGCCCACGGGAAGGAGCCTACGAGCAGTACTTC.

DNA for the CDR3: TGCAGCGTTGAGAGGCTGACATCGGGGGGTGAAGCTTTCTTT. This gives the protein CSVERLTSGGEAFF. The V and J genes are TRBV29-1 and TRBJ1-1, with D possibly being TRBD1 (5 bases). Germline CDR1 and CDR2: SQVTM and ANQGSEA. V lost 3 bases to trimming and J lost 7 bases, with 18 bases between them. The CDR3 is made up of 14 amino acids.

The chain links TRBV6-6 to TRBJ2-5; 7 bases agree with TRBD1. Germline V gene lookup returns CDR1 MNHNY and CDR2 SVGAGI (reference sequence). The CDR3 consists of 15 residues. V shed 3 bases and J 2 bases; nucleotides not matched to a gene: 6. In nucleotides, the CDR3 is TGTGCCAGCAGTTATCTCGGGACAGAGCAAGAGACCCAGTACTTC. Residues: CASSYLGTEQETQYF.

The sample holds a few counts of this clone. V usage is TRBV27 and J usage is TRBJ1-1, with a weak D call TRBD1 (5 bases). V lost 2 bases and J 3 bases, leaving 13 bases between the germline ends. The CDR3 contains 15 residues. The V gene's germline CDR1 is MNHEY and CDR2 SMNVEV (reference sequence). The CDR3 DNA reads TGTGCCAGCAGTTTAAGTGTTGGGGGGTACACTGAAGCTTTCTTT. It encodes CASSLSVGGYTEAFF.

Only a few counts were recorded for this clone. J is TRBJ1-3 and V is TRBV7-9, with D uncertain. The CDR3 has 16 amino acids. Germline V gene data show CDR1 as SEHNR and CDR2 as FQNEAQ (reference sequence). The germline V and J ends were trimmed by 3 bases and 2 bases, with 14 bases remaining between them. Written as DNA, the CDR3 is TGTGCCAGCAGCTTGCATGGAGTGACTGCTGGAAACACCATATATTTT. Translating gives CASSLHGVTAGNTIYF.

V usage is TRBV28 and J usage is TRBJ1-2; 8 bases line up with TRBD1. In germline, CDR1 is MDHEN, CDR2 SYDVKM. The CDR3 runs 15 residues. V dropped 6 bases and J dropped 5; count of bases not matched to a gene: 11. The CDR3 protein is CASRPSGTGGYGYTF. For the CDR3, the DNA is TGTGCCAGCAGGCCCTCCGGGACAGGAGGATATGGCTACACCTTC.

The rearrangement uses TRBV4-2 and TRBJ2-2; D remains ambiguous. This CDR3 region has 13 residues. CDR1 and CDR2 from the germline V gene are LGHNA and YNFKEQ. Trimming took off 0 bases at V and 7 bases at J, with 6 bases between the two ends. CDR3 bases: TGTGCCAGCAGCCAAGACTCTAGCGGGGAGCTGTTTTTT. Translation gives CASSQDSSGELFF.

The J gene is TRBJ2-1, the V gene TRBV30, with D possibly TRBD2 on 5 matching bases. The germline gives CDR1 GTSNPN, CDR2 SVGIG (reference sequence). V gave up 5 bases and J gave up 10 bases, with 18 bases separating them. The CDR3 is 13 residues long. The CDR3 loop is CAWAGEDFSEQFF. The CDR3 DNA is TGTGCCTGGGCCGGTGAGGACTTTTCCGAGCAGTTCTTC.

V is TRBV30 and J is TRBJ1-4, with TRBD1 identical over 7 bases. J was trimmed by 3 bases and V by 4 bases; bases with no gene match: 5. The CDR3 is 14 amino acids. Germline CDR1 and CDR2: GTSNPN and SVGIG (reference sequence). The CDR3 DNA reads as TGTGCCTGGACAAGGGACAGATCTAATGAAAAACTGTTTTTT. Translation: CAWTRDRSNEKLFF.

V usage is TRBV30 and J usage is TRBJ2-5; TRBD2 might be the D (6 bases). Trimming removed 5 bases at V and 4 bases at J, with 11 bases between. In germline, CDR1 is GTSNPN, CDR2 SVGIG (reference sequence). The CDR3 runs to 12 residues. In DNA form, the CDR3 reads TGTGCCTGGTCCGGGAGAGGAGAGACCCAGTACTTC. It translates to CAWSGRGETQYF.

The V and J genes are TRBV10-3 and TRBJ1-5; D gene uncertain. With 4 bases removed from V and 0 bases from J, the gap between germline ends came to 4 bases. Germline CDR1 ENHRY, CDR2 SYGVKD. CDR3 length: 13 residues. This CDR3 reads CAISGHSNQPQHF. The CDR3 DNA reads TGTGCCATCAGTGGACATAGCAATCAGCCCCAGCATTTT.

The chain joins TRBV19 to TRBJ2-2, with a possible D match to TRBD1 (6 bases). Trimming took 7 bases from V and 6 from J, leaving 15 bases between them. The CDR3 length is 14 residues. Germline V gene sequence: CDR1 LNHDA, CDR2 SQIVND (reference sequence). The CDR3 here is CASTWTEGAGELFF. In DNA form, the CDR3 reads TGTGCCAGTACGTGGACAGAAGGGGCCGGGGAGCTGTTTTTT.

This clone appeared a single time. The chain links TRBV30 to TRBJ1-6; maybe TRBD1 (6 bases). Germline V gene lookup returns CDR1 GTSNPN and CDR2 SVGIG (reference sequence). The CDR3 has 11 residues. V was clipped by 4 bases and J by 11 bases, with 9 bases between them. In DNA, the CDR3 is TGTGCCTGGACCAAGGGGGCACCCCTCCACTTT. This codes for CAWTKGAPLHF.

This clone occurred a few times. The chain joins TRBV19 to TRBJ1-1; a possible D gene is TRBD1 (5 bases). In germline, CDR1 is LNHDA, CDR2 SQIVND (reference sequence). V shed 7 bases and J shed 7 bases, with 16 bases lying between them. This CDR3 comprises 13 residues. CDR3 sequence reads: CASNPQPGHEAFF. The CDR3 nucleotides are TGTGCCAGTAACCCCCAACCAGGACATGAAGCTTTCTTT.

The chain recombines TRBV10-1 with TRBJ1-2; 8 bases are shared with TRBD1. The CDR3 is made up of 13 amino acids. CDR1 is WNHNN, CDR2 SYGVQD, per germline (reference sequence). Germline trimming cut 5 bases from V and 3 bases from J; bases unmatched to any gene: 2. As DNA, the CDR3 is TGCGCCAGCAGTCAGACAGGGGACTATGGCTACACCTTC. Protein: CASSQTGDYGYTF.

This chain joins TRBV14 and TRBJ1-2; D might be TRBD1 (6 bases). Trimming pared 4 bases from V and 2 bases from J, leaving 14 bases between. The CDR3 is made up of 15 amino acids. Germline loops: CDR1 SGHDN, CDR2 FVKESK. CDR3: CASSPSGTTNYGYTF. The CDR3 DNA sequence: TGTGCCAGCAGCCCCTCCGGGACAACCAACTATGGCTACACCTTC.

The rearrangement uses TRBV6-5 and TRBJ1-1; D possibly corresponds to TRBD1 (6 bases). The CDR3 length is 14 residues. Germline values: CDR1 MNHEY, CDR2 SVGAGI. Trimming removed 7 bases at V and 4 bases at J, with 16 bases between. Written as DNA, the CDR3 is TGTGCCAGCAAGTGGGGGGGGCCTAGCACTGAAGCTTTCTTT. The encoded protein is CASKWGGPSTEAFF.

This clone has only one observation. The chain joins TRBV27 to TRBJ1-1; the D gene is possibly TRBD1 (5 bases). CDR1 is MNHEY, CDR2 SMNVEV, per germline (reference sequence). The CDR3 runs to 17 residues. The germline V and J ends were trimmed by 0 bases and 3 bases, with 17 bases remaining between them. The CDR3 region is CASSLSRLLRAHTEAFF. The DNA of the CDR3 is TGTGCCAGCAGTTTATCACGATTACTCAGGGCTCACACTGAAGCTTTCTTT.

This clone was found once. The chain uses TRBV5-1 and TRBJ1-1; 8 bases are shared with TRBD1. Germline CDR1 and CDR2: SGHRS and YFSETQ. The CDR3 has 12 residues. Trimming took 4 bases from V and 4 from J; bases not matched to a gene: 0. The CDR3 protein is CASSTGGTEAFF. CDR3 bases: TGCGCCAGCAGCACAGGGGGCACTGAAGCTTTCTTT.

V usage is TRBV12-5 and J usage is TRBJ2-3; D unclear. The V and J ends lost 0 bases and 5 bases respectively, with 15 bases between them. From germline, CDR1 is LGHNT and CDR2 FRNRAP. The CDR3 loop spans 16 amino acids. Written as DNA, the CDR3 is TGTGCTAGTGGTTTGGTACGTTCGCTAGTTGAAGATACGCAGTATTTT. Its protein is CASGLVRSLVEDTQYF.

V is TRBV7-2 and J is TRBJ1-2; D gene ambiguous. Between the trimmed V and J ends, which lost 4 bases and 1 base, there was a span of 7 bases. Germline V CDR1 and CDR2: SGHTA, FQGNSA. This CDR3 comprises 13 residues. CDR3 DNA sequence: TGTGCCAGCAGCTCCAGGATTAACTATGGCTACACCTTC. Translation: CASSSRINYGYTF. The variable domain in full, with the rest retrieved from reference TRBV7-2 and TRBJ1-2, is GAGVSQSPSNKVTEKGKDVELRCDPISGHTALYWYRQSLGQGLEFLIYFQGNSAPDKSGLPSDRFSAERTGGSVSTLTIQRTQQEDSAVYLCASSSRINYGYTFGSGTRLTVV.

The chain recombines TRBV21-1 with TRBJ2-5; the D segment call TRBD1 is taken from the table without a DNA check. TRBV21-1 is described as a pseudogene. This CDR3 spans 16 amino acids. The CDR3 coding sequence is TGTGCCAGCAGCAGGAGGGACAGGGTGTTGTTGGAGACCCAGTACTTC. This sequence encodes CASSRRDRVLLETQYF.

The chain is built from TRBV6-4 and TRBJ2-7; TRBD2 aligns across 10 bases. The CDR3 is 14 residues long. Germline V CDR1 and CDR2: MRHNA, SNTAGT. V was pared by 4 bases and J by 3 bases, with 3 bases of the junction left unmatched. The CDR3 coding sequence is TGTGCCAGCAGTGGGCTAGCGGGAGACTACGAGCAGTACTTC. Translating gives CASSGLAGDYEQYF.

The chain carries TRBV19 and TRBJ1-1, with D perhaps TRBD1 (5 bases). This CDR3 contains 13 residues. Germline CDR1 is LNHDA and CDR2 is SQIVND (reference sequence). V gave up 4 bases and J gave up 3 bases, with 9 bases separating them. CDR3 in amino acids: CASSTGGDTEAFF. The CDR3, as DNA: TGTGCCAGTAGTACAGGAGGGGACACTGAAGCTTTCTTT.

This clone was picked up one time. V is TRBV29-1 and J is TRBJ1-2; D remains unclear. The germline V gene has CDR1 SQVTM and CDR2 ANQGSEA. This CDR3 has 12 residues. Deletions cut 7 bases from V and 5 bases from J, with 14 bases between. CDR3 protein: CSAERVRYGYTF. The CDR3 DNA reads TGCAGCGCTGAGCGGGTTCGGTATGGCTACACCTTC.